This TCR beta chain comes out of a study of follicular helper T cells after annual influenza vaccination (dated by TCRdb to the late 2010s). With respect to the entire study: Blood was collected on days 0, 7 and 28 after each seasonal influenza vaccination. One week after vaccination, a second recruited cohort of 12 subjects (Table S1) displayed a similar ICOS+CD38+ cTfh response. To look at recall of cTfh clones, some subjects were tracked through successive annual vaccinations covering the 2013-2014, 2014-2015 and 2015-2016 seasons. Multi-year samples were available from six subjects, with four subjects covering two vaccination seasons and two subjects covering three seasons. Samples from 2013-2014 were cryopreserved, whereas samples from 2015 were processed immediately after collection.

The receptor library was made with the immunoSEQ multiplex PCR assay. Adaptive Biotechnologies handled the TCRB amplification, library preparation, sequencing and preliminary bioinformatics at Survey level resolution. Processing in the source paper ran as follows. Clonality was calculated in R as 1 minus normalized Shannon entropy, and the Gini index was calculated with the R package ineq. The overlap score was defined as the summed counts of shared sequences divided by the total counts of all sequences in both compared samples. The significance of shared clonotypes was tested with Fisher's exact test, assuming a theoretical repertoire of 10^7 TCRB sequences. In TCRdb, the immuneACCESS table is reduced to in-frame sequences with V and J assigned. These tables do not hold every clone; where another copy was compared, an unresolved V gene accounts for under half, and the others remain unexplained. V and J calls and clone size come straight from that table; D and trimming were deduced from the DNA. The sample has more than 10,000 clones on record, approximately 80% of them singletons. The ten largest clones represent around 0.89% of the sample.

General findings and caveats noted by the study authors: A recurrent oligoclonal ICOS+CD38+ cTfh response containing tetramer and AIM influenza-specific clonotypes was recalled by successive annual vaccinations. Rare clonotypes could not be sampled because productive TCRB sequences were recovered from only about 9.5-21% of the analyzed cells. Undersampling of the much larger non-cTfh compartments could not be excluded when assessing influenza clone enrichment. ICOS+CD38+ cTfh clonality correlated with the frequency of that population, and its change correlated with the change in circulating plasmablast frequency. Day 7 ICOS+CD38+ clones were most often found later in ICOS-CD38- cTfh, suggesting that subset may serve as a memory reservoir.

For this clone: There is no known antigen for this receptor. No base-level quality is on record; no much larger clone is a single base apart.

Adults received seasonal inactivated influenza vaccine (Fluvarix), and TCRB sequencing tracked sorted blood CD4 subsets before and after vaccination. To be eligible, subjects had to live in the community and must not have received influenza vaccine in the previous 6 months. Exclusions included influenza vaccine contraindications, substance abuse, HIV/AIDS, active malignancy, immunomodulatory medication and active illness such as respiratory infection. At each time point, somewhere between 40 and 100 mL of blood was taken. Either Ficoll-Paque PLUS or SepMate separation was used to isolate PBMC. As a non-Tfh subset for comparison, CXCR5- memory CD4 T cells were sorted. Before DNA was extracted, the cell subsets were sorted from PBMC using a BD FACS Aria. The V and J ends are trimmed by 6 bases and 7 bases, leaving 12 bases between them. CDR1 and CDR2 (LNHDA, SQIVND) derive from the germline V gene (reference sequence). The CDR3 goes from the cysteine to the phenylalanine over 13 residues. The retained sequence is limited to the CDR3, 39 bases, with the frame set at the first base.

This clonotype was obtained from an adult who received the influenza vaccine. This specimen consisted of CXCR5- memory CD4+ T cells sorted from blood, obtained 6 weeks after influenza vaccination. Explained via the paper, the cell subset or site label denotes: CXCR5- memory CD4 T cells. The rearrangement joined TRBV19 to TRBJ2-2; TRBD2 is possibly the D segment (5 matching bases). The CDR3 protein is CASSHGGVGELFF. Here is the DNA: TGTGCCAGTAGCCACGGAGGAGTCGGGGAGCTGTTTTTT.